This entry describes one T cell receptor (beta chain). Its antigen is unidentified. The data were taken from a study of cytomegalovirus exposure and HLA in healthy donors. Across the study: Ancestry clustering placed about 86% of roughly 400 genotyped donors in the Caucasian-associated cluster.

Use of 60 Vbeta and 13 Jbeta primers characterized the PCR. Measured with immunoSEQ multiplex PCR; TCRdb has only the in-frame clones, and not every one. The sample contains about 130,000 clones, roughly 80% of which appear only once. Broader study findings: After further analysis at a later stage, some 15,000 TCR beta sequences were associated with HLA alleles at 0.05 false discovery rate. The classifier reportedly diagnosed cytomegalovirus status with high specificity and sensitivity.

This CDR3 has 13 residues. The V segment lost 1 base and the J segment 6 bases; nucleotides outside the gene matches: 2. From germline, CDR1 is PRHDT and CDR2 FYEKMQ (reference sequence). This sequence was found in a man aged 18 to 29 in good health and CMV-seropositive. The chain employs TRBV13 and TRBJ2-7; TRBD2 aligns across 8 bases. Input material: PBMCs. CDR3 in DNA: TGTGCCAGCAGCTTAGTTCGGGGGGGCGAGCAGTACTTC. The encoded protein is CASSLVRGGEQYF.